The 23 T cell receptor beta chains presented below share a single source sample, sequenced in a study of T cell responses to AZD1222 COVID-19 vaccine. Clones were sequenced by immunoSEQ multiplex PCR, and TCRdb holds only the in-frame ones, with some missing. This table has about 93,000 clones, around 92% appearing once. The sample here was peripheral blood, taken on day 0 of MenACWY control vaccination. The receptors shown here come from an adult in good health.

This clone was counted only a few times. This chain links TRBV29-1 with TRBJ1-1; D gene unclear. The CDR3 has 13 residues. Trimming took off 5 bases at V and 4 bases at J, with 14 bases between the two ends. Germline V gives CDR1 SQVTM, CDR2 ANQGSEA. The CDR3 is CSVQKGEGTEAFF. The DNA of the CDR3 is TGCAGCGTTCAAAAAGGCGAGGGCACTGAAGCTTTCTTT.

The V gene is TRBV7-8, the J gene TRBJ2-7; D could derive from TRBD1 or TRBD2 (6 bases each). V was cut by 1 base and J by 4 bases, with 14 bases left in between. This CDR3 spans 15 amino acids. Germline CDR1 SGHVS, CDR2 FQNEAQ. CDR3 nucleotide sequence: TGTGCCAGCAGCTTAGTAGAGGGGGGCGCATACGAGCAGTACTTC. The encoded protein is CASSLVEGGAYEQYF. Together with reference TRBV7-8 and TRBJ2-7, the CDR3 gives the full variable domain: GAGVSQSPRYKVAKRGQDVALRCDPISGHVSLFWYQQALGQGPEFLTYFQNEAQLDKSGLPSDRFFAERPEGSVSTLKIQRTQQEDSAVYLCASSLVEGGAYEQYFGPGTRLTVT.

Only a few counts were recorded for this clone. V gene TRBV27 combines with J gene TRBJ2-1, with a tentative D call TRBD2 (5 bases). CDR1 is MNHEY and CDR2 is SMNVEV in the germline V gene (reference sequence). There are 13 residues in the CDR3. The V and J ends lost 3 bases and 4 bases respectively, with 7 bases between them. CDR3 DNA sequence: TGTGCCAGCAGTTTTCCGGGGTACAATGAGCAGTTCTTC. This gives the protein CASSFPGYNEQFF.

V is TRBV27 and J is TRBJ1-2; D ambiguous. Trimming removed 3 bases from V and 7 bases from J, with 12 bases in between. Germline-derived CDR1 and CDR2 are MNHEY and SMNVEV (reference sequence). The CDR3 has 13 residues. The DNA for the CDR3 is TGTGCCAGCAGTTTTTCGAGTTTCTCTGGCTACACCTTC. Translation: CASSFSSFSGYTF.

The chain employs TRBV12-5 and TRBJ2-5; 11 bases are a match to TRBD2. This CDR3 spans 15 amino acids. V lost 6 bases and J lost 2; bases outside the gene matches: 5. Germline assignment: CDR1 LGHNT and CDR2 FRNRAP. CDR3 region: CASGPLAGGQETQYF. The CDR3 DNA follows: TGTGCTAGTGGCCCTCTAGCGGGGGGACAAGAGACCCAGTACTTC.

This clone is a singleton in its sample. The V gene is TRBV28, the J gene TRBJ1-5; D is unclear. Trimming pared 6 bases from V and 9 bases from J, leaving 9 bases between. The CDR3 covers 11 residues. Germline lookup yields CDR1 MDHEN and CDR2 SYDVKM. CDR3 amino acids: CASSPGGPQHF. In DNA form, the CDR3 reads TGTGCCAGCAGCCCCGGTGGGCCCCAGCATTTT.

The chain carries TRBV11-2 and TRBJ2-1; maybe TRBD1 (6 bases). Germline-derived CDR1 and CDR2 are SGHAT and FQNNGV. V was clipped by 5 bases and J by 9 bases, with 11 bases between them. This CDR3 region has 12 residues. CDR3 nucleotide sequence: TGTGCCAGCAGCCAGAACAGGGTTGAGCAGTTCTTC. Amino acid sequence: CASSQNRVEQFF.

Concerning this clone itself: Other DNA sequences in this sample translate to the same CDR3. This sequence joins TRBV10-3 and TRBJ1-3; D is possibly TRBD1 (5 bases). Germline values: CDR1 ENHRY, CDR2 SYGVKD. V was shortened by 4 bases and J by 7 bases, with 5 bases between the two germline ends. CDR3 length: 11 residues. CDR3 DNA sequence: TGTGCCATCAGTGGGGGGAACACCATATATTTT. Amino acid sequence: CAISGGNTIYF.

The J gene is TRBJ1-4, the V gene TRBV6-5; 11 bases fit TRBD1. The trim removed 5 bases at V and 8 bases at J, leaving 7 bases unmatched. Looked up from germline, CDR1 is MNHEY and CDR2 is SVGAGI. The CDR3 totals 15 residues. CDR3 coding DNA: TGTGCCAGCAGTCCGCCGGGACAGGGGGGCGAAAAACTGTTTTTT. The encoded protein is CASSPPGQGGEKLFF.

The rearrangement uses TRBV5-1 and TRBJ2-5, with D hard to call. Trimming removed 4 bases from V and 2 bases from J, with 6 bases in between. CDR1 is SGHRS and CDR2 is YFSETQ in the germline V gene. The length of the CDR3 is 12 residues. In DNA form, the CDR3 reads TGCGCCAGCAGCGTGGGTCAAGAGACCCAGTACTTC. Translating gives CASSVGQETQYF.

This clone was observed a single time. The chain carries TRBV12-3 or TRBV12-4 and TRBJ1-1, with D hard to call. This CDR3 has 13 amino acids. V shed 3 bases and J shed 5 bases, with 10 bases lying between them. CDR3 DNA sequence: TGTGCCAGCAGTTTCAAGGTTAGGACTGAAGCTTTCTTT. This encodes CASSFKVRTEAFF.

The chain couples TRBV2 to TRBJ1-2; a possible D gene is TRBD1 (6 bases). The CDR3 loop spans 15 amino acids. V was trimmed by 3 bases and J by 1 base, leaving 12 bases between them. The germline CDR1 and CDR2 sequences are SNHLY and FYNNEI. The CDR3 spells CASSEGDTRNYGYTF. CDR3 nucleotide sequence: TGTGCCAGCAGTGAGGGGGACACCCGTAACTATGGCTACACCTTC.

This clone has a single count. The chain links TRBV7-9 to TRBJ2-7; 7 bases align to TRBD2. The germline CDR1 and CDR2 sequences are SEHNR and FQNEAQ (reference sequence). This CDR3 spans 17 amino acids. Trimming cost V 2 bases and J 0 bases; bases outside gene matches: 10. This chain's CDR3 is CASSLKERGRTSYEQYF. Written as DNA, the CDR3 is TGTGCCAGCAGCTTAAAGGAGCGGGGCAGAACCTCCTACGAGCAGTACTTC.

The chain recombines TRBV2 with TRBJ1-6, with 7 bases lining up with TRBD1. With 6 bases clipped from V and 7 bases from J, the junction kept 3 bases outside the gene matches. Germline assignment: CDR1 SNHLY and CDR2 FYNNEI. This CDR3 spans 13 amino acids. Here the CDR3 reads CASRGQKNSPLHF. CDR3 sequence (DNA): TGTGCCAGCAGGGGACAGAAAAATTCACCCCTCCACTTT.

The genes are TRBV5-1 and TRBJ1-5; possibly TRBD1 for D (6 bases). Between the trimmed V and J ends, which lost 4 bases and 3 bases, there was a span of 11 bases. This CDR3 is built from 14 residues. Germline V lookup: CDR1 SGHRS, CDR2 YFSETQ. Written as DNA, the CDR3 is TGCGCCAGCAGCGAAGGGACATTCAATCAGCCCCAGCATTTT. Amino acids: CASSEGTFNQPQHF.

The chain joins TRBV3-1 (or the pseudogene TRBV3-2) to TRBJ2-7, with 9 bases identical to TRBD2. The CDR3 contains 15 residues. The ends lost 1 base at V and 2 bases at J; junction bases unmatched: 3. Per germline, CDR1 LGHDT and CDR2 YNNKEL (reference sequence). CDR3 in amino acids: CASSQAGGGAYEQYF. In nucleotides, the CDR3 is TGTGCCAGCAGCCAAGCGGGCGGGGGGGCCTACGAGCAGTACTTC.

The chain links TRBV18 to TRBJ2-2; no firm D call. Germline CDR1 is KGHSH and CDR2 is LQKENI. This CDR3 region has 12 residues. Trimming cost V 2 bases and J 6 bases, with 4 bases left between them. This CDR3 reads CASSPAPGELFF. The CDR3, as DNA: TGTGCCAGCTCACCAGCACCCGGGGAGCTGTTTTTT.

The J gene is TRBJ1-5, the V gene TRBV6-5; 7 positions match TRBD1. The CDR3 runs to 14 residues. After removal of 6 bases from V and 2 bases from J, the junction contained 4 bases not matched to a gene. In germline, CDR1 is MNHEY, CDR2 SVGAGI. The CDR3 sequence is CASREGAGNQPQHF. In DNA, the CDR3 is TGTGCCAGCAGGGAGGGGGCAGGCAATCAGCCCCAGCATTTT.

V usage is TRBV19 and J usage is TRBJ1-5, with D perhaps matching TRBD1 (6 bases). CDR1 and CDR2 from the germline V gene are LNHDA and SQIVND (reference sequence). The V end was cut by 3 bases, the J end by 5 bases, with 14 bases between. This CDR3 has 15 residues. The CDR3 nucleotides read TGTGCCAGTAGTATTACAGGGCCGGCGGATCAGCCCCAGCATTTT. Its translation is CASSITGPADQPQHF.

This clone was picked up one time. The chain links TRBV18 to TRBJ2-3; 8 bases are shared with TRBD1. Germline CDR1 is KGHSH and CDR2 is LQKENI. CDR3 length: 13 residues. V lost 6 bases, J lost 6 bases, and 5 bases stayed unmatched. For the CDR3, the DNA is TGTGCCAGCTCCCCAGGGGGCGCGGATACGCAGTATTTT. It yields the protein CASSPGGADTQYF.

V and J are TRBV7-2 and TRBJ2-3, with D perhaps matching TRBD2 (5 bases). V lost 5 bases and J 4 bases, leaving 16 bases between the germline ends. The germline V gene encodes CDR1 SGHTA and CDR2 FQGNSA. This CDR3 region has 15 residues. The CDR3 loop is CASSPTSLAPDTQYF. For the CDR3, the DNA is TGTGCCAGCAGCCCTACTTCCCTAGCCCCAGATACGCAGTATTTT.

The sample holds a few counts of this clone. This chain connects TRBV12-2 to TRBJ1-3. TRBV12-2 constitutes a pseudogene. The length of the CDR3 is 21 residues. In nucleotides, the CDR3 is TGTGCAAGTCGCTTAGCGAAGAGCGGGTCGCGACAGGCTCGCTCTGGAAACACCATATATTTT. Protein sequence: CASRLAKSGSRQARSGNTIYF.

The V gene is TRBV5-4, the J gene TRBJ2-7; D may be TRBD2 (5 bases). CDR1 is SGHNT and CDR2 is YYREEE in the germline V gene (reference sequence). This CDR3 has 14 residues. Deletions cut 0 bases from V and 2 bases from J, with 9 bases between. CDR3 in amino acids: CASSLAGITYEQYF. The CDR3 nucleotides read TGTGCCAGCAGCTTGGCCGGGATAACCTACGAGCAGTACTTC.